The clone carrying this T cell receptor beta chain has more than one count but fewer than ten. These data are taken from a study of blood T cells in healthy people across ages. Next came a second PCR, run for about 6 to 12 cycles, which used a sample-barcoded 5' primer along with a J-beta primer mix. TCRdb redid the calling of the 5' RACE reads with MiXCR, one entry per CDR3 protein. The data hold 540,000 or so distinct CDR3 sequences, with 40% to 50% observed a single time. Trimming took 5 bases from V and 0 from J; bases not matched to a gene: 5. Germline V gene data show CDR1 as LGHNA and CDR2 as YNFKEQ. The CDR3 covers 15 residues.

Material for sequencing was blood. This sequence was found in a man older than 75 in good health. This sequence joins TRBV4-2 and TRBJ2-3; 7 bases are a match to TRBD1. The CDR3 is CASSTVTGSTDTQYF. The CDR3 DNA follows: TGTGCCAGCAGCACAGTGACAGGGAGCACAGATACGCAGTATTTT.